What follows are 26 T cell receptor beta chains derived from one specimen sequenced in a study of response to subunit inactivated influenza vaccine. TCRdb passed the RT-PCR reads through MiXCR, listing each CDR3 protein once. The data show around 750,000 distinct CDR3 sequences, 21% seen once. This material consisted of PBMCs from blood, taken about 5 days after vaccination. The receptors come from a man aged 45 to 65 who received an inactivated influenza vaccine.

V gene TRBV29-1 combines with J gene TRBJ2-3; tentatively, D is TRBD1 (5 bases). Germline CDR1 is SQVTM and CDR2 is ANQGSEA. The germline V and J ends were trimmed by 0 bases and 5 bases, with 12 bases remaining between them. The CDR3 runs to 14 residues. The CDR3 reads CSVEDRVRGDTQYF. CDR3 bases: TGCAGCGTTGAAGACAGGGTAAGGGGAGATACGCAGTATTTT.

This clonotype came up a few times. This rearrangement joins TRBV11-1 to TRBJ2-3, with 11 bases that match TRBD2. The CDR3 consists of 18 residues. The germline V gene encodes CDR1 SGHAT and CDR2 FQDESV (reference sequence). After removal of 5 bases from V and 2 bases from J, the junction contained 12 bases not matched to a gene. This chain's CDR3 is CASSVLAGGPINTDTQYF. CDR3 bases: TGTGCCAGCAGCGTTCTAGCGGGGGGCCCGATTAACACAGATACGCAGTATTTT. Together with reference TRBV11-1 and TRBJ2-3, the CDR3 gives the full variable domain: EAEVAQSPRYKITEKSQAVAFWCDPISGHATLYWYRQILGQGPELLVQFQDESVVDDSQLPKDRFSAERLKGVDSTLKIQPAELGDSAMYLCASSVLAGGPINTDTQYFGPGTRLTVL.

This clonotype was seen a few times. The V gene is TRBV29-1, the J gene TRBJ2-1; the D is unclear. This CDR3 has 13 amino acids. Germline V gives CDR1 SQVTM, CDR2 ANQGSEA. V was shortened by 4 bases and J by 9 bases, with 16 bases between the two germline ends. DNA for the CDR3: TGCAGCGTTGCACCGCAATCAGGTGGTGAGCAGTTCTTC. Amino acid sequence: CSVAPQSGGEQFF.

To note about this clonotype: Likely a read error: the CDR3 ends without its conserved phenylalanine or tryptophan. V and J are TRBV7-3 and TRBJ1-1, with 9 bases fitting TRBD1. The V segment lost 3 bases and the J segment 6 bases; nucleotides outside the gene matches: 8. The CDR3 totals 15 residues. The germline V gene encodes CDR1 SGHTA and CDR2 FQGTGA. This CDR3 reads CASSLDRGRRAEAFV. The CDR3 DNA reads as TGTGCCAGCAGCTTGGACAGGGGTCGGAGGGCTGAAGCTTTCGTT.

CDR3 bases: TGTGCCAGCAGCGCTGACTACTACGAGCAGTACTTC. Amino acids: CASSADYYEQYF. The chain carries TRBV7-9 and TRBJ2-7; TRBD2 might be the D (5 bases). The CDR3 consists of 12 residues. Trimming removed 5 bases from V and 3 bases from J, with 8 bases in between. The germline V gene has CDR1 SEHNR and CDR2 FQNEAQ (reference sequence). The full variable domain, in which reference TRBV7-9 and TRBJ2-7 provide the parts outside the CDR3, is DTGVSQNPRHKITKRGQNVTFRCDPISEHNRLYWYRQTLGQGPEFLTYFQNEAQLEKSRLLSDRFSAERPKGSFSTLEIQRTEQGDSAMYLCASSADYYEQYFGPGTRLTVT.

This clonotype was found once. The gene calls are TRBV12-3 or TRBV12-4 and TRBJ2-3; 14 bases fit TRBD2. With V trimmed by 4 bases and J by 6 bases, 6 bases remained unmatched. The CDR3 contains 16 residues. The CDR3 region is CASSSTSGGAWDTQYF. The CDR3 nucleotides are TGTGCCAGCAGTTCGACTAGCGGGGGGGCCTGGGATACGCAGTATTTT.

V gene TRBV30 combines with J gene TRBJ2-2, with a possible D match to TRBD1 (6 bases). In germline, CDR1 is GTSNPN, CDR2 SVGIG (reference sequence). The V end was cut by 3 bases, the J end by 1 base, with 21 bases between. The length of the CDR3 is 18 residues. CDR3 region: CAWRGLDRRNLNTGELFF. In DNA form, the CDR3 reads TGTGCCTGGAGGGGTTTGGACAGACGAAATTTGAACACCGGGGAGCTGTTTTTT.

There are a few counts of this clonotype. The J gene is TRBJ1-4, the V gene TRBV20-1, with D hard to call. The CDR3 covers 14 residues. V was trimmed by 6 bases and J by 4 bases, leaving 15 bases between them. Germline assignment: CDR1 DFQATT and CDR2 SNEGSKA (reference sequence). This CDR3 is CSAAVDPLNEKLFF. CDR3 sequence (DNA): TGCAGTGCCGCGGTGGATCCCCTTAATGAAAAACTGTTTTTT.

This clonotype was observed a few times. The chain is built from TRBV7-9 and TRBJ2-7; D call uncertain. Germline V CDR1 and CDR2: SEHNR, FQNEAQ (reference sequence). Trimming pared 2 bases from V and 5 bases from J, leaving 16 bases between. This CDR3 spans 15 amino acids. DNA for the CDR3: TGTGCCAGCAGCTTACTGCGCAGATCTCCTAACGAGCAGTACTTC. It translates to CASSLLRRSPNEQYF.

The rearrangement uses TRBV6-2 or TRBV6-3 and TRBJ2-7; a weak D match, TRBD1 (6 bases). The V and J ends lost 3 bases and 0 bases respectively, with 21 bases between them. The germline V gene has CDR1 MNHEY and CDR2 SVGEGT. The CDR3 totals 18 residues. The CDR3 is CASSYRAPPADSSYEQYF. CDR3 sequence (DNA): TGTGCCAGCAGTTATAGAGCGCCGCCCGCGGACAGCTCCTACGAGCAGTACTTC.

This clonotype was detected only a few times. The CDR3 DNA reads as TGTGCCAGCAGCTTGGTTGCTAGCGGGGGAGCCTCATACAATGAGCAGTTCTTC. Translating it yields CASSLVASGGASYNEQFF. The chain carries TRBV5-5 and TRBJ2-1; 10 bases match TRBD2. V was pared by 0 bases and J by 4 bases, with 10 bases of the junction left unmatched. Per germline, CDR1 SGHKS and CDR2 YYEKEE (reference sequence). The CDR3 consists of 18 residues.

Many counts were recorded for this clonotype. V gene TRBV29-1 combines with J gene TRBJ2-1; no clear D gene. Germline values: CDR1 SQVTM, CDR2 ANQGSEA. V dropped 7 bases and J dropped 4 bases, with 11 bases sitting between them. The CDR3 length is 12 residues. The CDR3 sequence is CSASLNYNEQFF. In DNA form, the CDR3 reads TGCAGCGCATCACTGAATTACAATGAGCAGTTCTTC.

This chain connects TRBV20-1 to TRBJ2-1, with 11 bases identical to TRBD2. CDR3 length equals 16 residues. The germline CDR1 and CDR2 sequences are DFQATT and SNEGSKA (reference sequence). V lost 0 bases to trimming and J lost 5 bases; unmatched junction nucleotides: 6. This chain's CDR3 is CSARDNGLAGNNEQFF. The CDR3 DNA sequence: TGCAGTGCTAGAGATAACGGACTAGCGGGCAACAATGAGCAGTTCTTC.

Ten or more counts support this clonotype. V and J are TRBV5-1 and TRBJ2-1; 14 nucleotides align to TRBD2. V shed 4 bases, J shed 6 bases, and the junction held 18 bases outside the gene matches. The CDR3 consists of 20 residues. CDR1 and CDR2 (germline): SGHRS, YFSETQ. The CDR3 protein is CASSADPGLAGVPSFNEQFF. DNA of the CDR3: TGCGCCAGCAGCGCAGATCCGGGACTAGCGGGAGTTCCCTCTTTCAATGAGCAGTTCTTC.

Many counts were recorded for this clonotype. V usage is TRBV5-1 and J usage is TRBJ2-2; D is uncertain. CDR3 length: 15 residues. Germline CDR1 is SGHRS and CDR2 is YFSETQ. The V end lost 4 bases, the J end lost 3 bases, and 13 bases lay between the germline ends. The chain's CDR3 is CASSRTEIDTGELFF. DNA for the CDR3: TGCGCCAGCAGCCGCACGGAGATAGACACCGGGGAGCTGTTTTTT.

This chain connects TRBV7-3 to TRBJ2-3; TRBD2 aligns across 8 bases. V shed 1 base and J 2 bases; nucleotides not matched to a gene: 8. The CDR3 is made up of 17 amino acids. CDR1 and CDR2 (germline): SGHTA, FQGTGA. CDR3: CASSLKAGVGHTDTQYF. The DNA for the CDR3 is TGTGCCAGCAGCTTAAAAGCGGGAGTTGGGCACACAGATACGCAGTATTTT.

The chain employs TRBV4-1 and TRBJ2-1; 8 bases are a match to TRBD1. The CDR3 covers 13 residues. J lost 8 bases, V lost 3 bases, and 3 bases had no gene match. CDR1 MGHRA and CDR2 YSYEKL come from the germline V gene. CDR3 sequence reads: CASSQTGDHEQFF. CDR3 in DNA: TGCGCCAGCAGCCAGACAGGGGACCATGAGCAGTTCTTC.

J is TRBJ2-7 and V is TRBV2, with a tentative D call TRBD1 (5 bases). This CDR3 region has 14 residues. With 9 bases removed from V and 2 bases from J, the gap between germline ends came to 17 bases. The germline gives CDR1 SNHLY, CDR2 FYNNEI. DNA for the CDR3: TGTGCCAGGAAATTGGGCGCAGGGCCCTACGAGCAGTACTTC. Translation gives CARKLGAGPYEQYF.

This clonotype has just a few counts. The chain is built from TRBV9 and TRBJ2-1, with TRBD2 matching 10 bases. The CDR3 spans 14 residues. Germline CDR1 and CDR2: SGDLS and YYNGEE. V gave up 4 bases and J gave up 9 bases; unmatched junction bases: 7. CDR3 residues: CASSRTSGDSEQFF. CDR3 nucleotide sequence: TGTGCCAGCAGCAGAACTAGCGGGGACAGTGAGCAGTTCTTC.

This clonotype was recorded a few times. The genes are TRBV27 and TRBJ2-1; TRBD1 is a possible D gene (5 bases). Trimming shortened V by 2 bases and J by 15 bases, and 23 bases separated the two germline ends. Germline V gives CDR1 MNHEY, CDR2 SMNVEV (reference sequence). The CDR3 loop spans 15 amino acids. CDR3 nucleotides: TGTGCCAGCAGTTTAAACCAGGGCCGACCGGATTTATCGTTCTTC. Amino acids: CASSLNQGRPDLSFF.

In this sample, this clonotype turned up a few times. V is TRBV6-2 or TRBV6-3 and J is TRBJ2-1; TRBD2 matches 7 bases. J lost 4 bases, V lost 8 bases, and 20 bases had no gene match. CDR1 is MNHEY and CDR2 is SVGEGT in the germline V gene. The CDR3 is 18 amino acids. The CDR3 here is CASGQSRWGSGFYNEQFF. The CDR3 region has the DNA TGTGCCAGCGGACAATCCCGGTGGGGTAGCGGGTTTTACAATGAGCAGTTCTTC.

Concerning this clonotype itself: This sequence may be a read error, since a much larger clone differs from it by one base. This chain links TRBV5-1 with TRBJ2-1, with 14 bases that match TRBD2. The CDR3 runs to 16 residues. Per germline, CDR1 SGHRS and CDR2 YFSETQ. V lost 2 bases, J lost 7 bases, and 5 bases stayed unmatched. CDR3 DNA: TGCGCCAGCAGCTTTACGGGACTAGCGGGAGTTAATGAGCAGTTCTTC. It encodes CASSFTGLAGVNEQFF.

This clonotype turned up a few times. The V and J genes are TRBV20-1 and TRBJ2-1; 8 nucleotides line up with TRBD2. With V trimmed by 3 bases and J by 8 bases, 6 bases remained unmatched. From germline, CDR1 is DFQATT and CDR2 SNEGSKA (reference sequence). The length of the CDR3 is 13 residues. This chain's CDR3 is CSASGTRGDEQFF. CDR3 sequence (DNA): TGCAGTGCTAGCGGGACTAGGGGCGATGAGCAGTTCTTC.

This clonotype has a handful of counts. This chain connects TRBV24-1 to TRBJ2-2; TRBD1 is a possible D gene (6 bases). Trimming stripped 2 bases from V and 4 bases from J, with 10 bases between. Germline values: CDR1 KGHDR, CDR2 SFDVKD. The CDR3 contains 15 residues. In nucleotides, the CDR3 is TGTGCCACCAGTGATTGGGGGCGAGCCACCGGGGAGCTGTTTTTT. Translated, it gives CATSDWGRATGELFF.

This clonotype was detected a few times. V is TRBV5-1 and J is TRBJ2-1, with 13 positions matching TRBD2. The V gene end was trimmed by 4 bases and the J gene end by 9 bases; junction bases not matched to a gene: 16. CDR1 is SGHRS, CDR2 YFSETQ, per germline. The CDR3 covers 18 residues. In nucleotides, the CDR3 is TGCGCCAGCAGCGGGGCCCCTACTAGCGGGGGGGCCGTAGCTGAGCAGTTCTTC. Protein product: CASSGAPTSGGAVAEQFF.

This clonotype showed up many times. This chain links TRBV12-3 or TRBV12-4 with TRBJ2-3; the D is unclear. V was shortened by 4 bases and J by 3 bases, with 11 bases between the two germline ends. This CDR3 region has 14 residues. The CDR3 loop reads CASSYTRGTDTQYF. Written as DNA, the CDR3 is TGTGCCAGCAGTTATACCAGAGGTACAGATACGCAGTATTTT.